This passage covers 27 T cell receptor beta chains from one sample sequenced in a study of T cells in Graves' hyperthyroidism and ophthalmopathy. What was amplified from RNA transcripts were TCR beta CDR3 regions. Using the HTBI primer set, a first-round RT-PCR was run on the TCR CDR3. TCRdb reanalysed the multiplex PCR reads using MiXCR and keeps one entry per CDR3 protein. The sample has 300,000 to 400,000 distinct CDR3 sequences, about 14% seen once. The sample comprised blood. These receptors were obtained from a woman under 40 with Graves' hyperthyroidism.

This clonotype was recorded many times. V and J are TRBV28 and TRBJ2-7; 9 bases are shared with TRBD2. The CDR3 extends over 18 amino acids. Germline V lookup: CDR1 MDHEN, CDR2 SYDVKM. V lost 2 bases, J lost 5 bases, and 16 bases stayed unmatched. CDR3 coding DNA: TGTGCCAGCAGTTTAATAGGACGCAGGGGACTAGCTCCCAACGAGCAGTACTTC. Translated, it gives CASSLIGRRGLAPNEQYF.

The J gene is TRBJ2-5, the V gene TRBV13; 9 nucleotides match TRBD1. The CDR3 runs to 14 residues. Losses at the gene ends were 4 bases for V and 5 bases for J; bases not matched to a gene: 5. Germline V gene data show CDR1 as PRHDT and CDR2 as FYEKMQ (reference sequence). The CDR3 nucleotides are TGTGCCAGCAGCTCAAAACAGGGGGCGGAGACCCAGTACTTC. This gives the protein CASSSKQGAETQYF.

Ten or more counts support this clonotype. The rearrangement joins TRBV12-3 or TRBV12-4 to TRBJ2-1; D possibly corresponds to TRBD2 (6 bases). CDR3 length: 16 amino acids. The V end lost 6 bases, the J end lost 0 bases, and 15 bases lay between the germline ends. The CDR3 bases are TGTGCCAGCAGCGGGGACCCCGGGGGCTCCTACAATGAGCAGTTCTTC. Translation gives CASSGDPGGSYNEQFF.

Comment on this clonotype: Just one base apart from a much larger clone, this may be a read error. The chain uses TRBV2 and TRBJ2-1; tentatively, D is TRBD2 (6 bases). Germline assignment: CDR1 SNHLY and CDR2 FYNNEI. The CDR3 length is 16 residues. The V and J ends lost 7 bases and 8 bases respectively, with 24 bases between them. CDR3 residues: CASTGVGGTGYDEQFF. CDR3 DNA sequence: TGTGCCAGCACCGGGGTGGGCGGGACTGGTTACGATGAGCAGTTCTTC.

This clonotype was detected many times. The rearrangement joins TRBV5-6 to TRBJ2-5, with D tentatively TRBD1 (6 bases). Germline V gene lookup returns CDR1 SGHDT and CDR2 YYEEEE. This CDR3 region has 12 residues. V was shortened by 4 bases and J by 5 bases, with 9 bases between the two germline ends. For the CDR3, the DNA is TGTGCCAGCAGCCGGACAGCCGAGACCCAGTACTTC. It codes for CASSRTAETQYF.

Concerning this clonotype: A much larger clone lies one base from this, so it may be a read error. The CDR3 reads CASSSGDRGSTDTQYF. The CDR3 region has the DNA TGTGCCAGCAGTTCGGGGGACAGGGGAAGCACAGATACGCAGTATTTT. The chain uses TRBV6-5 and TRBJ2-3; 10 bases are a match to TRBD1. V shed 4 bases and J 0 bases; nucleotides not matched to a gene: 4. This CDR3 contains 16 residues. Germline V CDR1 and CDR2: MNHEY, SVGAGI.

This clonotype was observed a handful of times. The chain uses TRBV20-1 and TRBJ2-5, with TRBD2 as a possible D gene (6 bases). The CDR3 is made up of 14 amino acids. V was shortened by 6 bases and J by 5 bases, with 19 bases between the two germline ends. Looked up from germline, CDR1 is DFQATT and CDR2 is SNEGSKA (reference sequence). The CDR3 DNA is TGCAGTGCCCATAGCGGCTGGCCGCGTGAGACCCAGTACTTC. Residues: CSAHSGWPRETQYF.

A few counts support this clonotype. Here the CDR3 DNA reads TGTGCCACCAGCAGAGTGCCCGAGGGGTGGCAGTTCTTC. Its protein product is CATSRVPEGWQFF. The J gene is TRBJ2-1, the V gene TRBV15; D may be TRBD1 or TRBD2 (5 bases each). The germline V gene encodes CDR1 LNHNV and CDR2 YYDKDF (reference sequence). The V end lost 1 base, the J end lost 12 bases, and 13 bases lay between the germline ends. This CDR3 has 13 amino acids.

This clonotype was observed many times. The rearrangement joins TRBV7-2 to TRBJ1-1; D may be TRBD1 (5 bases). Looked up from germline, CDR1 is SGHTA and CDR2 is FQGNSA. Deletions cut 4 bases from V and 2 bases from J, with 14 bases between. The CDR3 extends over 15 amino acids. CDR3 residues: CASSSQVLTNTEAFF. The CDR3 bases are TGTGCCAGCAGCTCACAGGTCCTAACTAACACTGAAGCTTTCTTT.

This clonotype was counted only a few times. The chain recombines TRBV3-1 with TRBJ2-5; TRBD2 agrees at 11 bases. This CDR3 is built from 19 residues. With 0 bases clipped from V and 4 bases from J, the junction kept 13 bases outside the gene matches. The germline V gene has CDR1 LGHDT and CDR2 YNNKEL (reference sequence). The CDR3 DNA follows: TGTGCCAGCAGCCAAGAAAGCTCACTAGCGGGAGTAGGAGGAGAGACCCAGTACTTC. Its protein is CASSQESSLAGVGGETQYF.

This clonotype was recorded many times. The J gene is TRBJ1-5, the V gene TRBV2; 7 nucleotides match TRBD1. After removal of 7 bases from V and 7 bases from J, the junction contained 4 bases not matched to a gene. There are 12 residues in the CDR3. Germline-derived CDR1 and CDR2 are SNHLY and FYNNEI. Written as DNA, the CDR3 is TGTGCCAGCACAGGGGGTGACCAGCCCCAGCATTTT. It specifies CASTGGDQPQHF.

In its sample, this clonotype was seen many times. The chain has TRBV28 and TRBJ2-7, with unresolved D. The CDR3 contains 16 residues. CDR1 is MDHEN, CDR2 SYDVKM, per germline. Trimming removed 4 bases at V and 5 bases at J, with 21 bases between. This CDR3 is CASSWDGKWAWHEQYF. CDR3 nucleotides: TGTGCCAGCAGTTGGGATGGAAAGTGGGCCTGGCACGAGCAGTACTTC.

The V gene is TRBV27, the J gene TRBJ2-1, with D uncertain. Germline CDR1 is MNHEY and CDR2 is SMNVEV (reference sequence). With 2 bases removed from V and 4 bases from J, the gap between germline ends came to 15 bases. The CDR3 loop spans 16 amino acids. The CDR3 reads CASSLESRTDYNEQFF. The CDR3 region has the DNA TGTGCCAGCAGTTTAGAATCGCGGACGGATTACAATGAGCAGTTCTTC.

This clonotype was recorded many times. The chain uses TRBV20-1 and TRBJ1-1; no firm D call. The length of the CDR3 is 14 residues. Trimming took off 2 bases at V and 1 base at J, with 11 bases between the two ends. Germline CDR1 and CDR2: DFQATT and SNEGSKA (reference sequence). Written as DNA, the CDR3 is TGCAGTGCTAGAAAATACAGCAAGAACACTGAAGCTTTCTTT. Its protein product is CSARKYSKNTEAFF.

This rearrangement joins TRBV7-9 to TRBJ2-5, with D perhaps matching TRBD1 or TRBD2 (6 bases each). Germline CDR1 and CDR2: SEHNR and FQNEAQ (reference sequence). This CDR3 is 14 amino acids long. The V end lost 5 bases, the J end lost 5 bases, and 15 bases lay between the germline ends. CDR3 region: CASSPAGDWETQYF. The CDR3, as DNA: TGTGCCAGCAGCCCAGCAGGGGACTGGGAGACCCAGTACTTC.

J is TRBJ2-2 and V is TRBV6-1; no firm D call. V was trimmed by 0 bases and J by 0 bases, leaving 14 bases between them. Germline V gives CDR1 MNHNS, CDR2 SASEGT. The CDR3 totals 18 residues. The CDR3 DNA follows: TGTGCCAGCAGTGAAGCGTACTTCGGAGTCGCGAACACCGGGGAGCTGTTTTTT. As protein: CASSEAYFGVANTGELFF.

The chain is built from TRBV28 and TRBJ1-3; D is ambiguous. Germline V gene lookup returns CDR1 MDHEN and CDR2 SYDVKM. V lost 3 bases and J lost 1, with 10 bases in between. There are 15 residues in the CDR3. In nucleotides, the CDR3 is TGTGCCAGCAGTTTTGACGCAAAGTCTGGAAACACCATATATTTT. Amino acid sequence: CASSFDAKSGNTIYF.

This clonotype was seen many times. The CDR3 sequence: CASSDPGANTEAFF. CDR3 DNA sequence: TGTGCCAGCAGTGACCCGGGGGCGAACACTGAAGCTTTCTTT. This sequence joins TRBV2 and TRBJ1-1; a weak D match, TRBD1 (6 bases). CDR3 size: 14 residues. The germline V and J ends were trimmed by 3 bases and 1 base, with 9 bases remaining between them. In germline, CDR1 is SNHLY, CDR2 FYNNEI. The whole variable domain, filled in from reference TRBV2 and TRBJ1-1, reads EPEVTQTPSHQVTQMGQEVILRCVPISNHLYFYWYRQILGQKVEFLVSFYNNEISEKSEIFDDQFSVERPDGSNFTLKIRSTKLEDSAMYFCASSDPGANTEAFFGQGTRLTVV.

In this sample, this clonotype turned up a few times. This chain connects TRBV5-6 to TRBJ1-6; the D gene is possibly TRBD1 (5 bases). V was shortened by 2 bases and J by 5 bases, with 11 bases between the two germline ends. Germline assignment: CDR1 SGHDT and CDR2 YYEEEE. The CDR3 is made up of 15 amino acids. As DNA, the CDR3 is TGTGCCAGCAGCTTCGACAGAAAGAATAATTCACCCCTCCACTTT. Translated: CASSFDRKNNSPLHF.

The chain has TRBV9 and TRBJ2-5, with TRBD2 identical over 11 bases. The CDR3 has 16 amino acids. J was trimmed by 5 bases and V by 4 bases; bases with no gene match: 10. Germline V gene data show CDR1 as SGDLS and CDR2 as YYNGEE. The CDR3 here is CASSSLIAGGGETQYF. The CDR3, as DNA: TGTGCCAGCAGCTCGTTAATAGCGGGAGGGGGTGAGACCCAGTACTTC.

This clonotype appeared many times. The CDR3 nucleotides are TGTGCCAGCAGCGCCCGAATTAGCGGGAGTCGAGAGCAGTACTTC. Translation: CASSARISGSREQYF. The genes are TRBV7-8 and TRBJ2-7; 9 positions agree with TRBD2. This CDR3 comprises 15 residues. From germline, CDR1 is SGHVS and CDR2 FQNEAQ. With V trimmed by 5 bases and J by 7 bases, 12 bases remained unmatched.

This clonotype was observed a few times. CDR3 nucleotide sequence: TGTGCCAGCAGTTACTCGGGGGTGGTGGGGAACACTGAAGCTTTCTTT. It yields the protein CASSYSGVVGNTEAFF. The genes are TRBV6-2 or TRBV6-3 and TRBJ1-1; TRBD1 might be the D (5 bases). V dropped 0 bases and J dropped 1 base, with 12 bases sitting between them. CDR3 length equals 16 residues. Germline assignment: CDR1 MNHEY and CDR2 SVGEGT.

This clonotype was detected a few times. The chain employs TRBV28 and TRBJ1-3; tentative D call: TRBD1 (5 bases). This CDR3 is built from 13 residues. CDR1 MDHEN and CDR2 SYDVKM come from the germline V gene. Trimming left V 10 bases short and J 1 base short, with 11 bases between. The CDR3 here is CATSGPSGNTIYF. The CDR3 DNA is TGTGCCACCTCGGGGCCATCTGGAAACACCATATATTTT.

This clonotype was detected many times. This chain uses TRBV6-1 with TRBJ1-5, with TRBD1 matching 9 bases. The germline CDR1 and CDR2 sequences are MNHNS and SASEGT. The CDR3 loop spans 20 amino acids. Losses at the gene ends were 3 bases for V and 2 bases for J; bases not matched to a gene: 17. CDR3 region: CASSDRRPGQGLLGNQPQHF. In nucleotides, the CDR3 is TGTGCCAGCAGTGACCGAAGACCGGGACAGGGTTTGTTGGGCAATCAGCCCCAGCATTTT.

The table lists this clonotype with a few counts. This chain connects TRBV6-2 or TRBV6-3 to TRBJ2-1, with 8 bases matching TRBD1. The CDR3 runs 13 residues. J gave up 10 bases and V 8 bases, and 10 bases lay outside the gene matches. Germline V CDR1 and CDR2: MNHEY, SVGEGT. CDR3 nucleotide sequence: TGTGCCAGCCGACAGGGGCCAACGAGAGAGCAGTTCTTC. It codes for CASRQGPTREQFF.

Many counts were recorded for this clonotype. This sequence joins TRBV6-1 and TRBJ1-2; D perhaps matches TRBD1 (6 bases). Trimming cost V 4 bases and J 2 bases, with 11 bases left between them. Germline-derived CDR1 and CDR2 are MNHNS and SASEGT. This CDR3 has 14 amino acids. CDR3 DNA sequence: TGTGCCAGCAGTGCCTCCGGGACAAACTATGGCTACACCTTC. As protein: CASSASGTNYGYTF.

This clonotype was seen ten or more times. V gene TRBV6-5 combines with J gene TRBJ2-7; D is unresolved. The CDR3 is 13 amino acids. The V end was cut by 2 bases, the J end by 7 bases, with 12 bases between. CDR1 MNHEY and CDR2 SVGAGI come from the germline V gene. In nucleotides, the CDR3 is TGTGCCAGCAGTTACCTCCAGGTCGGGGAGCAGTACTTC. It codes for CASSYLQVGEQYF.